One sample yielded the 10 T cell receptor beta chains listed below, sequenced in a study of shared clonotypes between healthy human individuals. Here immunoSEQ multiplex PCR was the method, and the copy in TCRdb shows in-frame clones only, minus some. The data contain some 2,500,000 clones, around 90% of them singletons. The sequenced sample consisted of naive CD4+ T cells from PBMCs. Subset specified: CD45RA+ positively selected. The receptors shown here come from a man between 18 and 35 years old in good health. Some clones in this sample may be carry-over from other donors' samples.

The chain combines TRBV28 with TRBJ1-2, with 9 bases identical to TRBD1. There are 15 residues in the CDR3. CDR1 is MDHEN and CDR2 is SYDVKM in the germline V gene. V trimming: 5 bases; J trimming: 4 bases; junction bases outside the gene matches: 8. In nucleotides, the CDR3 is TGTGCCAGCAGTGCCAGGGACAGGGTGAGCTATGGCTACACCTTC. This gives the protein CASSARDRVSYGYTF.

As for this clone: Other DNA variants within this sample encode the same CDR3. V gene TRBV7-2 combines with J gene TRBJ2-5; the D is unclear. Germline CDR1 SGHTA, CDR2 FQGNSA. The CDR3 sequence is 14 residues long. Trimming cost V 1 base and J 2 bases, with 8 bases left between them. The CDR3 bases are TGTGCCAGCAGCTTAGTGGGCAGGCAAGAGACCCAGTACTTC. The encoded protein is CASSLVGRQETQYF.

The chain carries TRBV5-1 and TRBJ2-3, with 7 bases fitting TRBD2. The CDR3 length is 13 residues. The ends lost 5 bases at V and 6 bases at J; junction bases unmatched: 6. Germline loops: CDR1 SGHRS, CDR2 YFSETQ. CDR3 protein: CASRRESSDTQYF. The DNA for the CDR3 is TGCGCCAGCAGGCGGGAGAGTTCGGATACGCAGTATTTT.

Points on this clone: Other DNA sequences of this sample code for an identical CDR3. The CDR3 is CASSSNTDTQYF. The DNA of the CDR3 is TGTGCCAGCAGTTCTAACACAGATACGCAGTATTTT. The chain joins TRBV6-6 to TRBJ2-3; no firm D call. In germline, CDR1 is MNHNY, CDR2 SVGAGI (reference sequence). The V end was cut by 4 bases, the J end by 2 bases, with 4 bases between. The CDR3 runs 12 residues.

This sequence joins TRBV6-6 and TRBJ1-3; tentative D call: TRBD1 (5 bases). The CDR3 extends over 14 amino acids. Trimming shortened V by 0 bases and J by 4 bases, and 7 bases separated the two germline ends. Germline assignment: CDR1 MNHNY and CDR2 SVGAGI (reference sequence). The CDR3 loop is CASSYSGGGNTIYF. The CDR3 DNA is TGTGCCAGCAGTTACTCCGGGGGAGGAAACACCATATATTTT.

The chain combines TRBV28 with TRBJ1-2, with TRBD1 matching over 7 bases. V was clipped by 6 bases and J by 8 bases; unmatched bases: 9. Germline CDR1 is MDHEN and CDR2 is SYDVKM. CDR3 length equals 13 residues. The CDR3 DNA reads TGTGCCAGCAGCCGTGACAGGGAACGCGGCTACACCTTC. This gives the protein CASSRDRERGYTF.

The gene calls are TRBV7-2 and TRBJ1-2; 9 positions agree with TRBD1. This CDR3 is 16 amino acids long. Germline trimming cut 1 base from V and 2 bases from J; bases unmatched to any gene: 5. Per germline, CDR1 SGHTA and CDR2 FQGNSA. The CDR3 sequence: CASSLGPGQGNYGYTF. The CDR3 bases are TGTGCCAGCAGCTTAGGACCGGGACAGGGCAACTATGGCTACACCTTC.

V gene TRBV30 combines with J gene TRBJ2-1; the D gene is possibly TRBD2 (5 bases). CDR3 length: 15 amino acids. Germline lookup yields CDR1 GTSNPN and CDR2 SVGIG (reference sequence). V lost 2 bases, J lost 8 bases, and 19 bases lay in between. The CDR3 is CAWSLPPGVTDEQFF. The DNA of the CDR3 is TGTGCCTGGAGTCTTCCTCCCGGGGTCACAGATGAGCAGTTCTTC.

V and J are TRBV28 and TRBJ2-7; 10 nucleotides align to TRBD1. The CDR3 totals 15 residues. CDR1 is MDHEN and CDR2 is SYDVKM in the germline V gene. J was trimmed by 3 bases and V by 6 bases; bases with no gene match: 8. CDR3: CASRPSGQGNYEQYF. In DNA form, the CDR3 reads TGTGCCAGCAGGCCCTCGGGACAGGGGAACTACGAGCAGTACTTC.

This chain connects TRBV6-1 to TRBJ1-5; D not resolved. This CDR3 region has 15 residues. Looked up from germline, CDR1 is MNHNS and CDR2 is SASEGT. The ends were cut back, 6 bases at V and 7 bases at J, with 19 bases in the middle. The CDR3 loop is CASSRTLGEKQPQHF. Here the CDR3 DNA reads TGTGCCAGCAGCCGTACATTGGGAGAAAAACAGCCCCAGCATTTT.